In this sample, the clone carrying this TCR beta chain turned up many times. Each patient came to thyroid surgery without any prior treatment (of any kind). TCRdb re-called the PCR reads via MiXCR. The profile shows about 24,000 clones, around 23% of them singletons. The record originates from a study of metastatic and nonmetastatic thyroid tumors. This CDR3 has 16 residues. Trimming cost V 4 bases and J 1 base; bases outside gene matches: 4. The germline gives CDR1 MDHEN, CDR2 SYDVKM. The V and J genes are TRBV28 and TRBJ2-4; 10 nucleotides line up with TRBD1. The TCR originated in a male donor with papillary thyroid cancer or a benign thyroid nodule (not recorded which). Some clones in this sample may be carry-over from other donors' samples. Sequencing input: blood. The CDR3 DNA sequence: TGTGCCAGCAGTTCTCCGGGACAGGGGGCCAAAAACATTCAGTACTTC. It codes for CASSSPGQGAKNIQYF.